The 25 T cell receptor beta chains listed next were all sequenced from one sample in a study of TIL therapy for anti-PD-1-resistant metastatic lung cancer. Time point denoted: pre-treatment sample, taken before nivolumab and TIL therapy. This was the immunoSEQ v3 assay. Libraries were prepared by immunoSEQ multiplex PCR; TCRdb keeps only in-frame clonotypes and omits some of them. The sample records roughly 16,000 clones, about 84% being singletons. This material consisted of blood, taken at baseline. The receptors come from a person aged 25-79 years with non-small cell lung cancer.

The chain employs TRBV19 and TRBJ1-2; 7 nucleotides agree with TRBD1. The CDR3 is made up of 14 amino acids. With V trimmed by 6 bases and J by 1 base, 5 bases remained unmatched. Looked up from germline, CDR1 is LNHDA and CDR2 is SQIVND (reference sequence). The CDR3 nucleotides are TGTGCCAGTAGGCGCGGGACAGTTAACTATGGCTACACCTTC. Translated: CASRRGTVNYGYTF. Based on the CDR3 plus reference TRBV19 and TRBJ1-2, the full variable domain is DGGITQSPKYLFRKEGQNVTLSCEQNLNHDAMYWYRQDPGQGLRLIYYSQIVNDFQKGDIAEGYSVSREKKESFPLTVTSAQKNPTAFYLCASRRGTVNYGYTFGSGTRLTVV.

The chain recombines TRBV27 with TRBJ1-2; D not certain. The length of the CDR3 is 15 residues. From germline, CDR1 is MNHEY and CDR2 SMNVEV (reference sequence). The V and J ends lost 3 bases and 6 bases respectively, with 17 bases between them. CDR3 protein: CASSFSQVVGNGYTF. The CDR3 DNA reads as TGTGCCAGCAGTTTCTCCCAGGTAGTGGGGAATGGCTACACCTTC.

The chain links TRBV27 to TRBJ1-5; D remains ambiguous. Trimming stripped 2 bases from V and 2 bases from J, with 7 bases between. CDR1 is MNHEY and CDR2 is SMNVEV in the germline V gene (reference sequence). The CDR3 is made up of 14 amino acids. The CDR3 sequence: CASSLGQGNQPQHF. As DNA, the CDR3 is TGTGCCAGCAGTTTAGGTCAGGGCAATCAGCCCCAGCATTTT.

J is TRBJ1-5 and V is TRBV19; the D gene is possibly TRBD1 (6 bases). The CDR3 has 15 residues. Looked up from germline, CDR1 is LNHDA and CDR2 is SQIVND (reference sequence). Trimming shortened V by 0 bases and J by 4 bases, and 10 bases separated the two germline ends. The CDR3 DNA reads as TGTGCCAGTAGTATAGACAGGGGTTATAATCAGCCCCAGCATTTT. It is translated as CASSIDRGYNQPQHF.

Here the CDR3 reads CASSQSKKGEGFPQYV. CDR3 bases: TGCGCCAGCAGTCAATCAAAAAAAGGTGAAGGGTTTCCGCAGTACGTC. The chain is built from TRBV23-1 and TRBJ2-7; unclear D gene. TRBV23-1 is marked as an open reading frame, function uncertain. Trimming shortened V by 0 bases and J by 9 bases, and 21 bases separated the two germline ends. The CDR3 contains 16 residues.

The rearrangement uses TRBV30 and TRBJ1-6; D gene unclear. The CDR3 runs to 13 residues. Trimming pared 3 bases from V and 7 bases from J, leaving 10 bases between. Germline V CDR1 and CDR2: GTSNPN, SVGIG (reference sequence). In nucleotides, the CDR3 is TGTGCCTGGAGCGAGGCAGTAAATTCACCCCTCCACTTT. As protein: CAWSEAVNSPLHF.

The chain joins TRBV12-5 to TRBJ2-1; a possible D gene is TRBD2 (6 bases). The CDR3 is 15 amino acids. V dropped 1 base and J dropped 3 bases, with 10 bases sitting between them. Looked up from germline, CDR1 is LGHNT and CDR2 is FRNRAP. The CDR3 coding sequence is TGTGCTAGTGGTTTGGGCGGGACCGTCTACAATGAGCAGTTCTTC. Protein: CASGLGGTVYNEQFF.

This clone was counted once. The genes are TRBV28 and TRBJ2-1; 8 positions match TRBD2. The ends lost 6 bases at V and 10 bases at J; junction bases unmatched: 5. The CDR3 loop spans 12 amino acids. Germline assignment: CDR1 MDHEN and CDR2 SYDVKM. The CDR3 loop reads CASRPTSGEQFF. The CDR3 nucleotides read TGTGCCAGCAGACCAACTAGCGGAGAGCAGTTCTTC.

The gene calls are TRBV19 and TRBJ2-1; 9 nucleotides align to TRBD1. Per germline, CDR1 LNHDA and CDR2 SQIVND (reference sequence). Germline trimming cut 10 bases from V and 7 bases from J; bases unmatched to any gene: 11. This CDR3 has 14 amino acids. The CDR3 region has the DNA TGTGCCACCTCCCGGGGGACAGGGCAAAATGAGCAGTTCTTC. Translating gives CATSRGTGQNEQFF. Looking up the rest from reference TRBV19 and TRBJ2-1 gives the full variable domain: DGGITQSPKYLFRKEGQNVTLSCEQNLNHDAMYWYRQDPGQGLRLIYYSQIVNDFQKGDIAEGYSVSREKKESFPLTVTSAQKNPTAFYLCATSRGTGQNEQFFGPGTRLTVL.

The chain employs TRBV28 and TRBJ1-5, with 8 nucleotides matching TRBD1. The CDR3 is 17 residues long. The V segment lost 4 bases and the J segment 4 bases; nucleotides outside the gene matches: 12. Germline V gene data show CDR1 as MDHEN and CDR2 as SYDVKM. CDR3 in amino acids: CASSSHIGQGRNQPQHF. The DNA for the CDR3 is TGTGCCAGCAGTTCCCACATCGGACAGGGAAGGAATCAGCCCCAGCATTTT.

V is TRBV7-9 and J is TRBJ2-7, with a possible D match to TRBD1 (6 bases). The germline V and J ends were trimmed by 5 bases and 3 bases, with 20 bases remaining between them. Germline loops: CDR1 SEHNR, CDR2 FQNEAQ (reference sequence). The CDR3 totals 16 residues. The CDR3 sequence: CASSHQGPGQRYEQYF. The CDR3 nucleotides read TGTGCCAGCAGCCACCAGGGGCCAGGACAACGCTACGAGCAGTACTTC.

This clone was counted a single time. The chain joins TRBV18 to TRBJ1-2, with a possible D match to TRBD1 (5 bases). This CDR3 is 13 amino acids long. Trimming shortened V by 1 base and J by 3 bases, and 6 bases separated the two germline ends. Per germline, CDR1 KGHSH and CDR2 LQKENI. The CDR3 DNA reads as TGTGCCAGCTCACCACGGGGGGACTATGGCTACACCTTC. Protein product: CASSPRGDYGYTF.

The chain has TRBV7-8 and TRBJ1-4, with D unclear. V shed 1 base and J shed 5 bases, with 8 bases lying between them. The CDR3 extends over 14 amino acids. Germline V CDR1 and CDR2: SGHVS, FQNEAQ. The CDR3 region is CASSLGRQNEKLFF. The CDR3 DNA follows: TGTGCCAGCAGCTTAGGGCGGCAGAATGAAAAACTGTTTTTT.

V is TRBV7-2 and J is TRBJ2-5, with a tentative D call TRBD1 (6 bases). The germline V gene has CDR1 SGHTA and CDR2 FQGNSA. Trimming stripped 5 bases from V and 5 bases from J, with 18 bases between. This CDR3 contains 15 residues. The CDR3 DNA sequence: TGTGCCAGCAGCCCTGATTCCGGGACATTGGAGACCCAGTACTTC. Its protein product is CASSPDSGTLETQYF.

The CDR3 region has the DNA TGTGCCAGCAGCTTAGCTCTTGGAGTTGAGACCCAGTACTTC. Amino acids: CASSLALGVETQYF. The chain recombines TRBV11-2 with TRBJ2-5; unclear D gene. The CDR3 extends over 14 amino acids. V lost 1 base, J lost 5 bases, and 11 bases lay in between. Germline CDR1 is SGHAT and CDR2 is FQNNGV.

V and J are TRBV5-1 and TRBJ2-7; D is possibly TRBD2 (5 bases). Germline V CDR1 and CDR2: SGHRS, YFSETQ. V lost 4 bases, J lost 7 bases, and 15 bases lay in between. This CDR3 has 13 residues. The CDR3 DNA reads as TGCGCCAGCAGCCCAAGGGTTGCGGGTGAGCAGTACTTC. As protein: CASSPRVAGEQYF. Supplemented by reference TRBV5-1 and TRBJ2-7, the full variable domain reads KAGVTQTPRYLIKTRGQQVTLSCSPISGHRSVSWYQQTPGQGLQFLFEYFSETQRNKGNFPGRFSGRQFSNSRSEMNVSTLELGDSALYLCASSPRVAGEQYFGPGTRLTVT.

This clone was counted only a few times. The chain couples TRBV28 to TRBJ2-7, with TRBD1 identical over 9 bases. This CDR3 has 15 amino acids. Germline loops: CDR1 MDHEN, CDR2 SYDVKM. V gave up 2 bases and J gave up 5 bases; unmatched junction bases: 7. Here the CDR3 DNA reads TGTGCCAGCAGTTTAACGACAGGGGGTAAGCACGAGCAGTACTTC. Translating gives CASSLTTGGKHEQYF.

This clone came up a few times. The chain recombines TRBV9 with TRBJ1-1, with unresolved D. The ends were cut back, 2 bases at V and 0 bases at J, with 8 bases in the middle. The CDR3 contains 14 residues. Germline V gene sequence: CDR1 SGDLS, CDR2 YYNGEE. The CDR3 DNA reads as TGTGCCAGCAGCGTGGGCGGAATGAACACTGAAGCTTTCTTT. Protein sequence: CASSVGGMNTEAFF.

V usage is TRBV4-1 and J usage is TRBJ2-7; unclear D gene. CDR1 MGHRA and CDR2 YSYEKL come from the germline V gene. The CDR3 length is 14 residues. Trimming took off 4 bases at V and 2 bases at J, with 12 bases between the two ends. CDR3 in amino acids: CASSPYYGPYEQYV. DNA of the CDR3: TGCGCCAGCAGCCCATACTATGGGCCCTACGAGCAGTACGTC.

The genes are TRBV4-3 and TRBJ2-2; a weak D match, TRBD1 (6 bases). The CDR3 has 17 amino acids. V lost 1 base and J 4 bases, leaving 16 bases between the germline ends. Germline V gene lookup returns CDR1 LGHNA and CDR2 YSLEER. The chain's CDR3 is CASSQGSGRGVTGELFF. CDR3 nucleotide sequence: TGCGCCAGCAGCCAAGGATCGGGCAGGGGTGTCACCGGGGAGCTGTTTTTT.

The chain uses TRBV7-9 and TRBJ1-4; TRBD1 aligns across 7 bases. Germline V lookup: CDR1 SEHNR, CDR2 FQNEAQ (reference sequence). Trimming cost V 4 bases and J 7 bases; bases outside gene matches: 6. The CDR3 is 14 amino acids. The CDR3 DNA reads as TGTGCCAGCAGCTCGGACAGGCACTTTGAAAAACTGTTTTTT. It is translated as CASSSDRHFEKLFF.

The V and J genes are TRBV5-4 and TRBJ1-3, with D hard to call. V was trimmed by 4 bases and J by 4 bases, leaving 9 bases between them. The germline V gene encodes CDR1 SGHNT and CDR2 YYREEE (reference sequence). This CDR3 is 13 amino acids long. The CDR3 DNA is TGTGCCAGCAGCACACCCTGGGGAAACACCATATATTTT. Translating it yields CASSTPWGNTIYF.

The chain is built from TRBV7-9 and TRBJ2-3; no firm D call. Trimming cost V 2 bases and J 4 bases, with 4 bases left between them. CDR3 size: 12 residues. CDR1 and CDR2 (germline): SEHNR, FQNEAQ (reference sequence). CDR3 sequence reads: CASSLMADTQYF. As DNA, the CDR3 is TGTGCCAGCAGCTTAATGGCAGATACGCAGTATTTT.

In its sample, this clone was seen once. V gene TRBV7-9 combines with J gene TRBJ1-2, with D uncertain. CDR3 length equals 15 residues. Trimming removed 0 bases from V and 1 base from J, with 9 bases in between. The germline V gene encodes CDR1 SEHNR and CDR2 FQNEAQ (reference sequence). The CDR3 nucleotides read TGTGCCAGCAGCTTAGCGCTTAGGGATAACTATGGCTACACCTTC. This encodes CASSLALRDNYGYTF.

The V and J genes are TRBV27 and TRBJ1-4; 12 bases fit TRBD1. The CDR3 loop spans 13 amino acids. Trimming removed 7 bases from V and 8 bases from J; junction bases left unmatched: 2. Germline V CDR1 and CDR2: MNHEY, SMNVEV (reference sequence). As DNA, the CDR3 is TGTGCCAGCAAGGGACAGGGGGCGGAAAAACTGTTTTTT. It yields the protein CASKGQGAEKLFF.